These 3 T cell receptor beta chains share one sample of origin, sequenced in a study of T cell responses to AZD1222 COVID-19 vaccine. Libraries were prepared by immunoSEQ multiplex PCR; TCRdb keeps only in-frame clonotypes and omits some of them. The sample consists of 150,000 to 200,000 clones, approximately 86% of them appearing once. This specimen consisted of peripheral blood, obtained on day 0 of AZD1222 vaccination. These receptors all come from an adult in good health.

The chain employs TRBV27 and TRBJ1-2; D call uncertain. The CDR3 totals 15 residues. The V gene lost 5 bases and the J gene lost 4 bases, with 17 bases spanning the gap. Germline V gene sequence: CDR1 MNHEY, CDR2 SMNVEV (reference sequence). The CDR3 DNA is TGTGCCAGCAGTGACTCAGGTTCCTTTATCTATGGCTACACCTTC. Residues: CASSDSGSFIYGYTF.

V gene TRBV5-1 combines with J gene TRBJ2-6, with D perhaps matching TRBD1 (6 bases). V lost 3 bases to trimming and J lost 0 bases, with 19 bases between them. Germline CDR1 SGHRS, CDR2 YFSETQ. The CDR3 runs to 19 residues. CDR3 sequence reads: CASSWQTRQARSGANVLTF. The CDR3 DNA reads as TGCGCCAGCAGCTGGCAAACCAGACAGGCCCGCTCTGGGGCCAACGTCCTGACTTTC.

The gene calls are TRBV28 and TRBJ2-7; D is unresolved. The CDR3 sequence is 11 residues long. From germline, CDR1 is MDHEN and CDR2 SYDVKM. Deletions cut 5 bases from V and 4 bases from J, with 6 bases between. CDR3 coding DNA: TGTGCCAGCAGTCCCGGGTACGAGCAGTACTTC. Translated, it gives CASSPGYEQYF.